Listed below are T cell receptor beta chains from one sample, sequenced in a study of identical twins. TCRdb fed the 5' RACE reads into MiXCR, producing one record per CDR3 protein. This repertoire shows about 1.7 million distinct CDR3 sequences, under 35% found once; its top ten account for approximately 0.29%. Sequencing input: cord blood. The receptors were sampled from a newborn girl in good health. Each CDR3 is given with its conserved first and last residue. Fields, in order: D gene, V gene, clone size, CDR3 length, J gene, CDR3 DNA, CDR3 protein. D genes are given only for firm matches. The size field is filled for only some rows; it gives once, few, many or a size class.

.	TRBV28	few	13	TRBJ2-1	TGTGCCAGCAGTTCTCCCCAGACCGGTGAGCAGTTCTTC	CASSSPQTGEQFF
TRBD2	TRBV5-5	few	17	TRBJ2-1	TGTGCCAGCAGCGCCCCGGGACTAGCAAAGTCCTACAATGAGCAGTTCTTC	CASSAPGLAKSYNEQFF
TRBD2	TRBV19	.	14	TRBJ2-7	TGTGCCAGTGAGGGGACTAGCGCCTCCTACGAGCAGTACTTC	CASEGTSASYEQYF
.	TRBV19	few	14	TRBJ2-4	TGTGCCAGTAGTATGAGGGTAGGGAGGAACATTCAGTACTTC	CASSMRVGRNIQYF
.	TRBV20-1	.	14	TRBJ2-7	TGCAGTGCTAGAGTTAGTAGGCCCTCCTACGAGCAGTACTTC	CSARVSRPSYEQYF
TRBD1	TRBV5-1	few	16	TRBJ2-1	TGCGCCAGCAGCCAAGACACAGGGGGCGCTTACAATGAGCAGTTCTTC	CASSQDTGGAYNEQFF
.	TRBV2	.	14	TRBJ2-1	TGTGCCAGCAGTGATACCTTAGTGGGAGCAGGGCAGTTCTTC	CASSDTLVGAGQFF
TRBD2	TRBV6-6	.	16	TRBJ2-2	TGTGCCAGCAGTTACCCTAGCGGGGGGAACACCGGGGAGCTGTTTTTT	CASSYPSGGNTGELFF
TRBD1	TRBV2	.	15	TRBJ2-7	TGTGCCAGCAGTGGACAGGGGGCGATGGGTAATGAGCAGTACTTC	CASSGQGAMGNEQYF
.	TRBV10-3	few	13	TRBJ1-1	TGTGCCATCAGCCGACAGGATAACACTGAAGCTTTCTTT	CAISRQDNTEAFF
TRBD2	TRBV3-1	once	17	TRBJ2-1	TGTGCCAGCAGCCAAGATCTGGCGGGAGCCTTCTACAATGAGCAGTTCTTC	CASSQDLAGAFYNEQFF
.	TRBV28	many	16	TRBJ2-4	TGTGCCAGCAGTTTGGCCCTTCTAGAGGCCAAAAACATTCAGTACTTC	CASSLALLEAKNIQYF
.	TRBV7-2	.	18	TRBJ2-4	TGTGCCAGCAGCTTAGGCAGGGCAGCTCACTTAGCCAAAAACATTCAGTACTTC	CASSLGRAAHLAKNIQYF
.	TRBV6-5	.	16	TRBJ1-5	TGTGCCAGCAGTAAGACGGCAGTTTATAGCAATCAGCCCCAGCATTTT	CASSKTAVYSNQPQHF
TRBD2	TRBV28	.	15	TRBJ2-5	TGTGCCAGCAGTTTGGCGACTAGCGGGAGTGAGACCCAGTACTTC	CASSLATSGSETQYF
.	TRBV14	many	13	TRBJ2-1	TGTGCCAGCAGCCAAAGCATTGTCCAGGTGGAGTTCTTC	CASSQSIVQVEFF
.	TRBV20-1	.	14	TRBJ1-2	TGCAGTGCTAGAGTCCAGGGTCTTATCTATGGCTACACCTTC	CSARVQGLIYGYTF
TRBD1	TRBV7-6	.	19	TRBJ2-2	TGTGCCAGCAGCTTTAAACAGGGGGCTCCAAACCTATACACCGGGGAGCTGTTTTTT	CASSFKQGAPNLYTGELFF
.	TRBV28	.	14	TRBJ1-2	TGTGCCAGCAGTGGGGGACCGCTATTCTATGGCTACACCTTC	CASSGGPLFYGYTF
.	TRBV27	many	14	TRBJ2-4	TGTGCCAGCACTCCCGGGACTCGCAAAAACATTCAGTACTTC	CASTPGTRKNIQYF
TRBD2	TRBV11-2	.	15	TRBJ2-1	TGTGCCAGCAGCTACAGCGGGGGGGCCAGCAATGAGCAGTTCTTC	CASSYSGGASNEQFF
TRBD1	TRBV6-1	few	15	TRBJ1-2	TGTGCCAGCAGAGCCACCCCGGGACAGACCCCTGTCTACACCTTC	CASRATPGQTPVYTF
TRBD1	TRBV12-3/TRBV12-4	.	13	TRBJ2-7	TGTGCCTGCAGTTTAAGACAGGGCTACGAGCAGTACTTC	CACSLRQGYEQYF
TRBD1	TRBV29-1	.	15	TRBJ2-3	TGCAGCGTTTTACCCGGGACAGGGACCGGGGGTACGCAGTATTTT	CSVLPGTGTGGTQYF
TRBD2	TRBV5-1	few	15	TRBJ2-1	TGCGCCAGCAGCGGAGCGGGGCCCTCCTACAATGAGCAGTTCTTC	CASSGAGPSYNEQFF
.	TRBV12-5	.	13	TRBJ1-3	TGTGCTAGTGGCGATACGGACGGAAACACCATATATTTT	CASGDTDGNTIYF
.	TRBV5-1	many	14	TRBJ2-5	TGTGCCAGCAGTCCCACGGGGACCCAAGAGACCCAGTACTTC	CASSPTGTQETQYF
.	TRBV10-3	few	13	TRBJ2-7	TGTGCCATCAGTGAGGTACTCTCATACGAGCAGTACTTC	CAISEVLSYEQYF
.	TRBV20-1	many	13	TRBJ2-4	TGCAGTGCTAGTCAGGGGGCCAAAAACATTCAGTACTTC	CSASQGAKNIQYF
.	TRBV29-1	few	15	TRBJ2-6	TGCAGCGTTGGAGACTATTCTCTGGGGGCCAACGTCCTGACTTTC	CSVGDYSLGANVLTF
.	TRBV12-3/TRBV12-4	.	13	TRBJ2-5	TGTGCCAGCAGTTTTTTACACCAAGAGACCCAGTACTTC	CASSFLHQETQYF
TRBD2	TRBV4-1	.	18	TRBJ2-7	TGCGCCAGCAGCCAAGTCGGACTAGCGGCCTTATACTACAATGAGCAGTACTTC	CASSQVGLAALYYNEQYF
TRBD2	TRBV7-2	.	17	TRBJ2-1	TGTGCCAGCAGCTCGCTTCCGGGACTAGCGGGAATGGATGAGCAGTTCTTC	CASSSLPGLAGMDEQFF
.	TRBV20-1	.	14	TRBJ2-1	TGCAGTGCTAGAGTGGGGTTTTGGCAAGAGACCCAGTTCTTC	CSARVGFWQETQFF
.	TRBV11-2	.	13	TRBJ2-7	TGTGCCAGCAGCAACCAGATGGGGAACGAGCAGTACTTC	CASSNQMGNEQYF
.	TRBV10-3	.	16	TRBJ2-1	TGTGCCATCAGTGATATGACCGGTTCTTTCTACAATGAGCAGTTCTTC	CAISDMTGSFYNEQFF
.	TRBV5-6	many	16	TRBJ2-5	TGTGCCAGCAGCCGTGTGGACTATCGCCACCAAGAGACCCAGTACTTC	CASSRVDYRHQETQYF
.	TRBV10-3	few	12	TRBJ1-2	TGTGCCATCAGTGGGGGGCCTGTGAGCTACACCTTC	CAISGGPVSYTF
.	TRBV7-2	.	14	TRBJ1-2	TGTGCCAGCAGCTTAGGGTATGGGGTCGGTGGCTACACCTTC	CASSLGYGVGGYTF
.	TRBV20-1	.	14	TRBJ2-3	TGCAGTGCTAAGAGGGCGGGGACCACAGATACGCAGTATTTT	CSAKRAGTTDTQYF
.	TRBV20-1	once	18	TRBJ2-4	TGCAGTGCTAGACCGGGATACCCCGACGGATCTATTAAAAACATTCAGTACTTC	CSARPGYPDGSIKNIQYF
TRBD1	TRBV2	.	15	TRBJ2-4	TGTGCCAGCAGGACCGACAGGGGGCAGGGAAACATTCAGTACTTC	CASRTDRGQGNIQYF
TRBD2	TRBV19	once	17	TRBJ2-1	TGTGCCAGTAGTCCTTCCCCACCTAAGCGGGGCTACAATGAGCAGTTCTTC	CASSPSPPKRGYNEQFF
.	TRBV7-9	few	15	TRBJ2-7	TGTGCCAGCAGCTTAGATCGGACAGCCTTTTACGAGCAGTACTTC	CASSLDRTAFYEQYF
.	TRBV29-1	.	13	TRBJ1-1	TGCGGCGTTCTAAGCGGGTTGAACACTGAAGCTTTCTTT	CGVLSGLNTEAFF
.	TRBV7-2	many	15	TRBJ2-1	TGTGCCAGCAGCTTAGTCTTGGGGACATACAATGAGCAGTTCTTC	CASSLVLGTYNEQFF
.	TRBV4-1	.	14	TRBJ2-3	TGCGCCAGCAGCCAAGCGGACAGCACAGATACGCAGTATTTT	CASSQADSTDTQYF
TRBD2	TRBV3-1	.	15	TRBJ2-1	TGTGCCAGCAGCCCGGGACTAGAAAGATACAATGGGCAGTTCTTC	CASSPGLERYNGQFF
.	TRBV7-9	.	13	TRBJ2-4	TGTGCCAGCAGCTTAGGGGCCTCAGGCGTTCAGTACTTC	CASSLGASGVQYF
TRBD2	TRBV5-1	few	17	TRBJ2-1	TGCGCCAGCAGCTTATACTCCGGGACTAGCGGGGACAATGAGCAGTTCTTC	CASSLYSGTSGDNEQFF
TRBD2	TRBV5-1	.	17	TRBJ2-3	TGCGCCAGCAGCTTGAGGGAGACTAGCGGAAAGCGCGATACGCAGTATTTT	CASSLRETSGKRDTQYF
.	TRBV4-2	.	16	TRBJ2-1	TGTGCCAGCAGCGCCGACGGGGCTAGCAGACGGCATGAGCAGTTCTTC	CASSADGASRRHEQFF
.	TRBV5-1	few	12	TRBJ2-1	TGCGCCAGCAGCTGGGAGCACAATGAGCAGTTCTTC	CASSWEHNEQFF
.	TRBV28	.	14	TRBJ2-7	TGTGCCAGCAGTTCGGACGGTCGTCCCTACGAGCAGTACTTC	CASSSDGRPYEQYF
TRBD2	TRBV5-6	.	17	TRBJ2-2	TGTGCCAGCACCATAGCGGGGGCCCAGCTGAACACCGGGGAGCTGTTTTTT	CASTIAGAQLNTGELFF
.	TRBV12-3/TRBV12-4	few	12	TRBJ2-7	TGTGCCAGCGGAACAGGGAAGTACGAGCAGTACTTC	CASGTGKYEQYF
TRBD1	TRBV28	.	15	TRBJ1-5	TGTGCCAGCAGTTTGACAGGGATGGGCAATCAGCCCCAGCATTTT	CASSLTGMGNQPQHF
.	TRBV11-2	.	14	TRBJ2-5	TGTGCCAGCAGCTTTGCGCGCCACCGTGAGACCCAGTACTTC	CASSFARHRETQYF
.	TRBV6-1	.	15	TRBJ1-1	TGTGCCAGCAGTGAAATCGGAGGAGGGAACACTGAAGCTTTCTTT	CASSEIGGGNTEAFF